This T cell receptor (beta chain) appears in the sequencing data of a study of blood T cell repertoires in COVID-19. At the level of the study: T cells, B-cell-depleted T cells, or PBMCs supplied cDNA or gDNA.

The CDR3 loop spans 15 amino acids. The junction had 11 bases not matched to a gene; V was cut back by 3 bases and J by 6 bases. CDR1 SGHNT and CDR2 YYREEE come from the germline V gene (reference sequence). TCRdb's table, derived via immunoSEQ multiplex PCR, lists solely in-frame clones and lacks some. The sample lists over 250,000 clones, roughly 87% seen once, with about 8.9% in the top ten. This TCR was sampled from a woman between 18 and 29 years old who had recovered from COVID-19. The rearrangement joins TRBV5-4 to TRBJ1-2; 7 positions agree with TRBD1. Input material: PBMCs or T cells enriched from blood (not recorded which). This CDR3 is CASSSKKGAPDGYTF. The DNA for the CDR3 is TGTGCCAGCAGCTCCAAGAAGGGGGCCCCTGATGGCTACACCTTC.